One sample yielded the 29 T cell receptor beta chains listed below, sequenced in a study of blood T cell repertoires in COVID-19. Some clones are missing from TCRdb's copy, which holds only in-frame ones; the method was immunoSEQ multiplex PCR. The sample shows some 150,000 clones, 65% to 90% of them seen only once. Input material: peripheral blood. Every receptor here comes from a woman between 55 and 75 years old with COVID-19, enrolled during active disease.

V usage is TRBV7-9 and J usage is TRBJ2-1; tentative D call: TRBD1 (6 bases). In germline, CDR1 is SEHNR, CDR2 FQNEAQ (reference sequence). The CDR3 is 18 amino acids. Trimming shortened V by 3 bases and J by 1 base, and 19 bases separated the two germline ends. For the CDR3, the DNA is TGTGCCAGCAGCTTCCCGCTCAACAGGGAAAGTTCCTACAATGAGCAGTTCTTC. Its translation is CASSFPLNRESSYNEQFF.

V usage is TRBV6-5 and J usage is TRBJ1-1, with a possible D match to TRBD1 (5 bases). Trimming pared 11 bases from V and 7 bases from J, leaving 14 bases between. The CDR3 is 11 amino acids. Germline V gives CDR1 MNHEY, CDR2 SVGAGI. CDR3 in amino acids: CAAKGHLEAFF. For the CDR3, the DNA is TGTGCCGCAAAAGGACACCTTGAAGCTTTCTTT.

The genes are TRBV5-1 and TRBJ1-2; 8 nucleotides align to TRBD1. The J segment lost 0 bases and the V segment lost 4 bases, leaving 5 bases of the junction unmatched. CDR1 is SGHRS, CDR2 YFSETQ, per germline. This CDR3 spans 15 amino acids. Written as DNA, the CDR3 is TGCGCCAGCAGCGAGGGGACAGGAGCTAACTATGGCTACACCTTC. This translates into CASSEGTGANYGYTF.

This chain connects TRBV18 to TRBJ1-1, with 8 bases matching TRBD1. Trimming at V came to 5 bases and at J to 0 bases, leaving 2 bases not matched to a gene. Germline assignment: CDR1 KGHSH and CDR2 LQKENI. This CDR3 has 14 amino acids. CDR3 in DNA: TGTGCCAGCTCAATGACAGGGGTGAACACTGAAGCTTTCTTT. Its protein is CASSMTGVNTEAFF.

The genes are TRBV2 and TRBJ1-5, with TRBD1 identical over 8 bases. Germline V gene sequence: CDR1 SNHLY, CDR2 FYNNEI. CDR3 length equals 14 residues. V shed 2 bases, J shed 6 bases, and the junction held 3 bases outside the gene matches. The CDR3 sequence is CASSESGGFQPQHF. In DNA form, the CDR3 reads TGTGCCAGCAGTGAATCAGGGGGCTTTCAGCCCCAGCATTTT.

In nucleotides, the CDR3 is TGTGCCAGCAGCTTCAGGCCGGGAAAGGGCTACACCTTC. This translates into CASSFRPGKGYTF. The rearrangement uses TRBV11-2 and TRBJ1-2; no clear D. With 3 bases removed from V and 8 bases from J, the gap between germline ends came to 13 bases. This CDR3 has 13 residues. Per germline, CDR1 SGHAT and CDR2 FQNNGV.

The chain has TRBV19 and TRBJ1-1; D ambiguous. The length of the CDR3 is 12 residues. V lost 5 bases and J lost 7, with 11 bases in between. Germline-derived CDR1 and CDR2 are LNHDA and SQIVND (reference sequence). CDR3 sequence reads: CASSAGISEAFF. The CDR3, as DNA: TGTGCCAGTAGTGCGGGGATCAGTGAAGCTTTCTTT. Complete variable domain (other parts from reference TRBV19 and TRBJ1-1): DGGITQSPKYLFRKEGQNVTLSCEQNLNHDAMYWYRQDPGQGLRLIYYSQIVNDFQKGDIAEGYSVSREKKESFPLTVTSAQKNPTAFYLCASSAGISEAFFGQGTRLTVV.

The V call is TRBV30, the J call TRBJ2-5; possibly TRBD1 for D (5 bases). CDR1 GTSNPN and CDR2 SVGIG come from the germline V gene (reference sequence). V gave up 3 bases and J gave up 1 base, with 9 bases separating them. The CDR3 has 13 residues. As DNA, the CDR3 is TGTGCCTGGAGCCGGACAACCCAAGAGACCCAGTACTTC. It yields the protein CAWSRTTQETQYF.

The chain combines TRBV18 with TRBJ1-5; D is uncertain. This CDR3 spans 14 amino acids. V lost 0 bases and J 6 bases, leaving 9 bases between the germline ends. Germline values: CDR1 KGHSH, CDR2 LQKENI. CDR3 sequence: CASSPPTDFQPQHF. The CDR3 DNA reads TGTGCCAGCTCACCACCGACTGACTTTCAGCCCCAGCATTTT.

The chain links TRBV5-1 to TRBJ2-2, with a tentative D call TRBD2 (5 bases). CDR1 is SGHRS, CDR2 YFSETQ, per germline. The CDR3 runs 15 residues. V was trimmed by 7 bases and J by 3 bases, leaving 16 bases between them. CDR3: CASLKSSLDTGELFF. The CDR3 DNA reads TGCGCCAGCTTAAAGTCTAGCCTCGACACCGGGGAGCTGTTTTTT.

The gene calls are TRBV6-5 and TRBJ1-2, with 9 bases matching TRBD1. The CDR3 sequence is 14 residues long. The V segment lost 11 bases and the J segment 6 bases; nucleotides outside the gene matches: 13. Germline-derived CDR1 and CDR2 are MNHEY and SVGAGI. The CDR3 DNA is TGTGCCGTTCTAAGCAACAGGGGGCCGGATGGCTACACCTTC. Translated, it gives CAVLSNRGPDGYTF.

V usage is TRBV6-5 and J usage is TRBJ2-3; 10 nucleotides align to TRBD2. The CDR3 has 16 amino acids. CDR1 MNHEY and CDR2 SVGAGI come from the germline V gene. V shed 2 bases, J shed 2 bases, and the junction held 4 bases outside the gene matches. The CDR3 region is CASSYVLAGTTDTQYF. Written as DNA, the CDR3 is TGTGCCAGCAGTTACGTACTAGCGGGAACCACAGATACGCAGTATTTT.

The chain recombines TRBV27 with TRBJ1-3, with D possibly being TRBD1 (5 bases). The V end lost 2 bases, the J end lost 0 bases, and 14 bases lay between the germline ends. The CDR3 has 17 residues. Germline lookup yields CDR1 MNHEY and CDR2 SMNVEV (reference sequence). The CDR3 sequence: CASSLPPGLNSGNTIYF. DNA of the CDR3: TGTGCCAGCAGTTTACCCCCGGGACTGAACTCTGGAAACACCATATATTTT.

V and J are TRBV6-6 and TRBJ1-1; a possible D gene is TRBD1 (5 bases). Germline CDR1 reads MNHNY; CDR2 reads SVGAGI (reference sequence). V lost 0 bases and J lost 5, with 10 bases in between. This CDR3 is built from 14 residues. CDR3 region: CASSYSGGGTEAFF. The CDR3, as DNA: TGTGCCAGCAGTTACTCGGGGGGAGGTACTGAAGCTTTCTTT.

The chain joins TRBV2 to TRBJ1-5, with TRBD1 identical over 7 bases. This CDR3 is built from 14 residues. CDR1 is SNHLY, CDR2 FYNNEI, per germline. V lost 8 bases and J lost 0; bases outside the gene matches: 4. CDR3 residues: CASRDSSSNQPQHF. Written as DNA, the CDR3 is TGTGCCAGCCGGGACAGCTCTAGCAATCAGCCCCAGCATTTT.

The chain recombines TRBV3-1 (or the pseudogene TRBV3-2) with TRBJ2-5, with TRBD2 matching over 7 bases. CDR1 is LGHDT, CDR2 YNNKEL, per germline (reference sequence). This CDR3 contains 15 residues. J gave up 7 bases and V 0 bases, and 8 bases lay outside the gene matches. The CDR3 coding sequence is TGTGCCAGCAGCCAAGAGGGCGGGGGAGGAAGGACCCAGTACTTC. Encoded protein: CASSQEGGGGRTQYF.

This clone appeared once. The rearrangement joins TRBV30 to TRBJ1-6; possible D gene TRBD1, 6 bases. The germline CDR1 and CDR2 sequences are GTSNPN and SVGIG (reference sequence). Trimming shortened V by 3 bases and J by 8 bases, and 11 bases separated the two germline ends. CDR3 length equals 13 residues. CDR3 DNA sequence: TGTGCCTGGAGGGACAGTATTTATTCACCCCTCCACTTT. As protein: CAWRDSIYSPLHF.

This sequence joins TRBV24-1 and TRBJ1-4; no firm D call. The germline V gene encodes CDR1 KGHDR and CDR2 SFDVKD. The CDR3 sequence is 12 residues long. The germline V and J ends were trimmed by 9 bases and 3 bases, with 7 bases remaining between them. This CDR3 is CATFPSNEKLFF. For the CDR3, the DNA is TGTGCCACCTTTCCGTCTAATGAAAAACTGTTTTTT.

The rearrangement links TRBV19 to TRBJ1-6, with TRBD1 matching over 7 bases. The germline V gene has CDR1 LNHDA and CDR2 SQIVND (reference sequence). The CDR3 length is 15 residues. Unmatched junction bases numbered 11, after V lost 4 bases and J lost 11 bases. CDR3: CASSTTRQGTTPLHF. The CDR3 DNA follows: TGTGCCAGTAGTACAACCCGACAGGGAACGACACCCCTCCACTTT.

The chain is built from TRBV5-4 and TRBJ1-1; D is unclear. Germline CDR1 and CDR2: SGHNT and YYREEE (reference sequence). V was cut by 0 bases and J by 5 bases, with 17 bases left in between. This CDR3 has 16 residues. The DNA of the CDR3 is TGTGCCAGCAGCTTGGCCCGGGCTCGAGGAGGGACTGAAGCTTTCTTT. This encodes CASSLARARGGTEAFF.

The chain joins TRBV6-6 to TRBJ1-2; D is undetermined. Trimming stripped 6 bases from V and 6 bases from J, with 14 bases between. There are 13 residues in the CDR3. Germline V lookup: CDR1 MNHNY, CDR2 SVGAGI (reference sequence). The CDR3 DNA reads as TGTGCCAGCAGCCCCCTGGTCAGAAATGGCTACACCTTC. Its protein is CASSPLVRNGYTF.

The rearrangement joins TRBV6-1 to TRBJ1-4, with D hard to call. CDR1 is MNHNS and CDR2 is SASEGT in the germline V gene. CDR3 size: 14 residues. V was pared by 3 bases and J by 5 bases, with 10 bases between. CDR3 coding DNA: TGTGCCAGCAGTGACCCCCCAGGCAATGAAAAACTGTTTTTT. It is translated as CASSDPPGNEKLFF.

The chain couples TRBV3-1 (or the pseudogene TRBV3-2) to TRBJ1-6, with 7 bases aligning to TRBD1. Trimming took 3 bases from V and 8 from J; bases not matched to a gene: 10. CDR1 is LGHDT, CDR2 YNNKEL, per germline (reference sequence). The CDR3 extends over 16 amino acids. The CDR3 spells CASSQHRGSSDSPLHF. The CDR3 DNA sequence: TGTGCCAGCAGCCAGCACAGGGGTAGTAGCGATTCACCCCTCCACTTT.

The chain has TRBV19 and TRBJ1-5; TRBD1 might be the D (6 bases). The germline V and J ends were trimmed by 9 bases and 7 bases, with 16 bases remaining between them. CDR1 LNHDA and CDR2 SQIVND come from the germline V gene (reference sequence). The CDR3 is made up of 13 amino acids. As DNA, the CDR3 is TGTGCCAGCGAACCTGGGGGGGGCCAGCCCCAGCATTTT. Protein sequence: CASEPGGGQPQHF.

CDR3 DNA sequence: TGTGCCAGTAGTAAAGGACAGGGAAGTAGATTAGGGAGGGACAATGAGGGGTTCTTC. Its protein is CASSKGQGSRLGRDNEGFF. This sequence joins TRBV19 and TRBJ2-1, with D perhaps TRBD1 (8 bases). CDR1 LNHDA and CDR2 SQIVND come from the germline V gene (reference sequence). CDR3 size: 19 residues. The V end lost 4 bases, the J end lost 15 bases, and 37 bases lay between the germline ends.

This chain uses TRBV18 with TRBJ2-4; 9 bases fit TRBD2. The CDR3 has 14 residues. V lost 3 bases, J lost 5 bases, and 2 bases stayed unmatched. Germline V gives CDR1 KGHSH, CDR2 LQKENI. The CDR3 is CASSPGTSQNIQYF. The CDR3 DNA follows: TGTGCCAGCTCACCCGGGACTAGCCAAAACATTCAGTACTTC. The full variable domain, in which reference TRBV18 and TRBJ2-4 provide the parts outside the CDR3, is NAGVMQNPRHLVRRRGQEARLRCSPMKGHSHVYWYRQLPEEGLKFMVYLQKENIIDESGMPKERFSAEFPKEGPSILRIQQVVRGDSAAYFCASSPGTSQNIQYFGAGTRLSVL.

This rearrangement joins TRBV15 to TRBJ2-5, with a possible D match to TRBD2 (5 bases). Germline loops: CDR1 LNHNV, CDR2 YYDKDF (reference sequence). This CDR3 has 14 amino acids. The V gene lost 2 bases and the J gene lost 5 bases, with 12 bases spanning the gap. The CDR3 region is CATSRPSSSETQYF. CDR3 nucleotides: TGTGCCACCAGCAGACCCTCTAGCAGCGAGACCCAGTACTTC.

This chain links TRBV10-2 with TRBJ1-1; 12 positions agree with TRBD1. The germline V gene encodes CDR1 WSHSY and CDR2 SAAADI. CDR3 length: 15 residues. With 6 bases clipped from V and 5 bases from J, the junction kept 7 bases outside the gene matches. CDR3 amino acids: CASSPGTGGRTEAFF. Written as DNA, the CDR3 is TGCGCCAGCAGCCCCGGGACAGGGGGCCGTACTGAAGCTTTCTTT.

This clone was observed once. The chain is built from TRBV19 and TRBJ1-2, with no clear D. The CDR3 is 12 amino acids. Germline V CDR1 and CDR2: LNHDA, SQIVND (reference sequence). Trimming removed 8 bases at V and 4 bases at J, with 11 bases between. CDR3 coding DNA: TGTGCCAGTGCCACGGGGAGCTATGGCTACACCTTC. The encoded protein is CASATGSYGYTF.